Below are 6 T cell receptor beta chains sequenced from a single sample in a study of cytomegalovirus exposure and HLA in healthy donors (dated by TCRdb to 2015 to 2018). The library was obtained by the immunoSEQ multiplex PCR assay. For the multiplex PCR, a mixture combining 60 forward primers for TCR Vbeta segments and 13 reverse primers for TCR Jbeta segments was used. Held by TCRdb, this immuneACCESS table contains in-frame sequences only and omits some clones. Under half of the omission traces to an unresolved V gene where checked; the cause of the rest is unknown. The sample records tens of thousands of clones, just under 80% of which are singletons. Around 7% of the sample is held by the ten biggest clonotypes. The sample was PBMCs. These receptors originate from a man aged 25 to 40 in good health and CMV-seronegative.

CDR3 sequence (DNA): TGTGCCAGCAGCCCGAGGCAGGGGATAAGCACAGATACGCAGTATTTT. This sequence encodes CASSPRQGISTDTQYF. This chain links TRBV5-4 with TRBJ2-3, with D perhaps TRBD1 (6 bases). The CDR3 extends over 16 amino acids. The germline V gene has CDR1 SGHNT and CDR2 YYREEE (reference sequence). V gave up 4 bases and J gave up 0 bases, with 15 bases separating them.

This chain joins TRBV30 and TRBJ2-1, with TRBD2 matching over 7 bases. Germline CDR1 and CDR2: GTSNPN and SVGIG (reference sequence). Trimming at V came to 3 bases and at J to 0 bases, leaving 8 bases not matched to a gene. The length of the CDR3 is 16 residues. The DNA for the CDR3 is TGTGCCTGGAGGGTTCTAGCGGCTGACTCCTACAATGAGCAGTTCTTC. It specifies CAWRVLAADSYNEQFF.

This clone was counted a few times. The genes are TRBV20-1 and TRBJ1-1; a possible D gene is TRBD1 (6 bases). Germline V gene sequence: CDR1 DFQATT, CDR2 SNEGSKA (reference sequence). The CDR3 covers 11 residues. Trimming shortened V by 6 bases and J by 9 bases, and 14 bases separated the two germline ends. The CDR3 loop is CSARPTGQAFF. CDR3 coding DNA: TGCAGTGCCCGCCCCACAGGGCAAGCTTTCTTT.

This clone has more than one count but fewer than ten. The rearrangement joins TRBV25-1 to TRBJ2-7; D unclear. Germline lookup yields CDR1 MGHDK and CDR2 SYGVNS. Trimming removed 4 bases from V and 3 bases from J, with 7 bases in between. The CDR3 totals 12 residues. CDR3: CASSVLGYEQYF. CDR3 nucleotides: TGTGCCAGCAGTGTACTCGGCTACGAGCAGTACTTC.

The CDR3 DNA sequence: TGTGCCTGGAGTGAAACAGGGCGTAGCACTGAAGCTTTCTTT. It yields the protein CAWSETGRSTEAFF. This chain joins TRBV30 and TRBJ1-1; TRBD1 is a possible D gene (6 bases). Trimming took 1 base from V and 4 from J, leaving 13 bases between them. CDR1 and CDR2 (germline): GTSNPN, SVGIG (reference sequence). There are 14 residues in the CDR3.

The chain links TRBV7-2 to TRBJ2-7; D is perhaps TRBD1 (6 bases). Trimming pared 3 bases from V and 6 bases from J, leaving 9 bases between. This CDR3 spans 12 amino acids. CDR1 is SGHTA, CDR2 FQGNSA, per germline. In nucleotides, the CDR3 is TGTGCCAGCAGCTTCTCAGGGGTCGAGCAGTACTTC. It is translated as CASSFSGVEQYF.